This entry lists 2 T cell receptor beta chains sequenced from one sample in a study of shared clonotypes between healthy human individuals. CD8 cells classed as naive were CD45RO-negative and positively selected for CCR7, excluding terminally differentiated effector memory CD45RA+ cells. The repertoire was sequenced with immunoSEQ multiplex PCR; TCRdb's copy has only in-frame clones and lacks some. Of about 2 million clones listed, approximately 95% are singletons. Sequencing was done on a sample of naive CD8+ T cells sorted from blood. The receptors stem from a man younger than 35 in good health.

V gene TRBV27 combines with J gene TRBJ2-7; TRBD1 aligns across 9 bases. CDR3 length equals 16 residues. J gave up 3 bases and V 4 bases, and 10 bases lay outside the gene matches. Germline V gene lookup returns CDR1 MNHEY and CDR2 SMNVEV (reference sequence). In DNA form, the CDR3 reads TGTGCCAGCAGTTCCGGTCCCGGGACAGGGAACTACGAGCAGTACTTC. This translates into CASSSGPGTGNYEQYF.

In this sample, this clone turned up once. V is TRBV27 and J is TRBJ1-1; D is perhaps TRBD1 (5 bases). The length of the CDR3 is 16 residues. Trimming removed 1 base at V and 2 bases at J, with 14 bases between. Germline V gene sequence: CDR1 MNHEY, CDR2 SMNVEV (reference sequence). This CDR3 is CASSLLGVTGNTEAFF. CDR3 coding DNA: TGTGCCAGCAGTTTATTGGGGGTAACGGGAAACACTGAAGCTTTCTTT.